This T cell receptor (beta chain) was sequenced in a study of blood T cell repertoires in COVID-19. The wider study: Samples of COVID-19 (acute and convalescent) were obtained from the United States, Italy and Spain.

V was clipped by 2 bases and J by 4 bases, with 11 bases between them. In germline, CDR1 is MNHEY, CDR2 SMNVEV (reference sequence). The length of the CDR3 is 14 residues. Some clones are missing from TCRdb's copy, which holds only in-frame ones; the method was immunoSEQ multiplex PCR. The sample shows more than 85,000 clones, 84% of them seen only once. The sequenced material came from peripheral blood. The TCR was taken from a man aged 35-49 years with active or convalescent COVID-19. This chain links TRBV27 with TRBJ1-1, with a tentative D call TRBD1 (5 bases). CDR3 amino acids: CASSLNRGSTEAFF. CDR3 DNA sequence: TGTGCCAGCAGTTTAAATAGGGGAAGCACTGAAGCTTTCTTT.